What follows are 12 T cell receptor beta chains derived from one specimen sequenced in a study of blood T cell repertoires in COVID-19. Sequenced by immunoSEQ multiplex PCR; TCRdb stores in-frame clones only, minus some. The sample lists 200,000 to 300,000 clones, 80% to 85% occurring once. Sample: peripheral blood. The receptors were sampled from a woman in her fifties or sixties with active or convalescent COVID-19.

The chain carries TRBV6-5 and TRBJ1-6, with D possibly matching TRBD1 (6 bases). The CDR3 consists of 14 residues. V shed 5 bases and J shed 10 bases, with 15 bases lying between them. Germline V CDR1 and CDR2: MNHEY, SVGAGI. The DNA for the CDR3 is TGTGCCAGCAGTCTACAGGGAATAGAGTCACCCCTCCACTTT. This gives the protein CASSLQGIESPLHF.

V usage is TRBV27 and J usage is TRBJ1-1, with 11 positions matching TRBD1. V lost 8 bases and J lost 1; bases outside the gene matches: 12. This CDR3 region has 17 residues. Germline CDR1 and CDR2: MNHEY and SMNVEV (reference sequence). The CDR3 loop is CASQLKGTGGRNTEAFF. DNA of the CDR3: TGTGCCAGCCAATTAAAAGGGACAGGGGGTAGGAACACTGAAGCTTTCTTT.

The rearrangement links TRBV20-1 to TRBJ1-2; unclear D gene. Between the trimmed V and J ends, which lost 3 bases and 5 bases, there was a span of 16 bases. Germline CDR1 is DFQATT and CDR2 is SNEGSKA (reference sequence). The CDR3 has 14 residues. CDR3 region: CSASSNVLDYGYTF. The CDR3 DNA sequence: TGCAGTGCTAGTTCGAACGTTCTAGATTATGGCTACACCTTC.

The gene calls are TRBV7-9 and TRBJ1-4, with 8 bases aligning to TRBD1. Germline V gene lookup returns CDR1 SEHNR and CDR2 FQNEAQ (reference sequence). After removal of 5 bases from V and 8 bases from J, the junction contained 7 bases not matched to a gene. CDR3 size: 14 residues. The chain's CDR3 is CASSPGQGGEKLFF. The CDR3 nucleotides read TGTGCCAGCAGCCCCGGACAGGGAGGCGAAAAACTGTTTTTT. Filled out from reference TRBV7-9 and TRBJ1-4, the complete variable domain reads DTGVSQNPRHKITKRGQNVTFRCDPISEHNRLYWYRQTLGQGPEFLTYFQNEAQLEKSRLLSDRFSAERPKGSFSTLEIQRTEQGDSAMYLCASSPGQGGEKLFFGSGTQLSVL.

The CDR3, as DNA: TGTGCCAGCAGTTTGGGCAGCCTGAAGGCTTTCTTT. As protein: CASSLGSLKAFF. The rearrangement links TRBV12-3 or TRBV12-4 to TRBJ1-1; D unresolved. CDR3 length: 12 residues. V lost 3 bases and J lost 11, with 13 bases in between.

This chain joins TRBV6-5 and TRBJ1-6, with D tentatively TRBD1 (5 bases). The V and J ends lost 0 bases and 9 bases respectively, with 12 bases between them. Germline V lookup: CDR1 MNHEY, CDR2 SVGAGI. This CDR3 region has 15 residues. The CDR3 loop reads CASSYSRGFGSPLHF. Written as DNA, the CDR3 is TGTGCCAGCAGTTACTCACGGGGGTTTGGTTCACCCCTCCACTTT.

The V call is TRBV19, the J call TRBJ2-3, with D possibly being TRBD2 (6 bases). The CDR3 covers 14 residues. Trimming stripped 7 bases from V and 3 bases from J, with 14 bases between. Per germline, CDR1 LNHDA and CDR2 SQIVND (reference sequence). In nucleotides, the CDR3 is TGTGCCAGTAAGCGGGCCATCCGGACAGATACGCAGTATTTT. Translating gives CASKRAIRTDTQYF.

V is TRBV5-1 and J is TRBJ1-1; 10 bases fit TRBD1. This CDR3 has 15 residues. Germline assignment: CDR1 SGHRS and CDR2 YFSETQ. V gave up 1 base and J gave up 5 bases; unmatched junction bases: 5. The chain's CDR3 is CASSLSGTGVTEAFF. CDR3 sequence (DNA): TGCGCCAGCAGCTTGAGCGGGACAGGGGTTACTGAAGCTTTCTTT.

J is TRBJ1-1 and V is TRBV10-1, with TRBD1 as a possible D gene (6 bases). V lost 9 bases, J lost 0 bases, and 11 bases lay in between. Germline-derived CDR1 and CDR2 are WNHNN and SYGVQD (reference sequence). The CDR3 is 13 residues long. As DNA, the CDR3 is TGCGCCAGTTCTCAGGGGCTGAACACTGAAGCTTTCTTT. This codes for CASSQGLNTEAFF.

In DNA form, the CDR3 reads TGCGCCAGCAGCCAAGAAGATGGGCTAGCGAACATTCAGTACTTC. The encoded protein is CASSQEDGLANIQYF. The V and J genes are TRBV4-1 and TRBJ2-4, with D possibly being TRBD2 (6 bases). The germline V gene has CDR1 MGHRA and CDR2 YSYEKL. This CDR3 is built from 15 residues. The V gene lost 0 bases and the J gene lost 7 bases, with 13 bases spanning the gap.

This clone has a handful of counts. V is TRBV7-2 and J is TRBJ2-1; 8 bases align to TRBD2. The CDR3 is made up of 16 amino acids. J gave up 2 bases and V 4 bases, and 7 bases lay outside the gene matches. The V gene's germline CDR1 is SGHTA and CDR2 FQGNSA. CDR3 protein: CASSSSGGSPYNEQFF. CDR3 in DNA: TGTGCCAGCAGCTCAAGCGGGGGCTCCCCCTACAATGAGCAGTTCTTC.

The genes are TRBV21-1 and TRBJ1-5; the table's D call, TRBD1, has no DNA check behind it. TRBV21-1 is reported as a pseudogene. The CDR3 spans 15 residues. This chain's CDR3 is CASSKVRQGCQPQHF. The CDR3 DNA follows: TGTGCCAGCAGCAAGGTGAGACAGGGCTGTCAGCCCCAGCATTTT.